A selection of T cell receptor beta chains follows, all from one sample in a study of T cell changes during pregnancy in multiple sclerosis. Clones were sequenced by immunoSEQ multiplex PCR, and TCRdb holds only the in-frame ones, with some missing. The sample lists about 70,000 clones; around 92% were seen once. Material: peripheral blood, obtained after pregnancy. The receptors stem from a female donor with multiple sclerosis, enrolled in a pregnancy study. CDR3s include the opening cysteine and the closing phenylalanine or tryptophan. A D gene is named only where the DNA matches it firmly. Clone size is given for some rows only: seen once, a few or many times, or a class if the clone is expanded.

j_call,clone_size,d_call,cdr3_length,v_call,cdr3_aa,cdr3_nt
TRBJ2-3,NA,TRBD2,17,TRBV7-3,CASSLLGAGGGTDTQYF,TGTGCCAGCAGCCTTCTTGGAGCGGGAGGGGGTACAGATACGCAGTATTTT
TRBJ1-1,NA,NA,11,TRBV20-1,CSAGGDTEAFF,TGCAGTGCCGGGGGAGACACTGAAGCTTTCTTT
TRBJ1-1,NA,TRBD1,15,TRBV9,CASSVQGQGDTEAFF,TGTGCCAGCAGCGTTCAAGGACAGGGCGACACTGAAGCTTTCTTT
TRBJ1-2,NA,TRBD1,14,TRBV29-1,CSVEGAWTGYGYTF,TGCAGCGTTGAAGGTGCATGGACAGGGTATGGCTACACCTTC
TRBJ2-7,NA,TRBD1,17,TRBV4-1,CASSLTFRDRGSDEQYF,TGCGCCAGCAGCCTCACCTTCCGGGACAGGGGTAGCGACGAGCAGTACTTC
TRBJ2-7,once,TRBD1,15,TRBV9,CASSVGTGGTYEQYF,TGTGCCAGCAGCGTAGGAACAGGGGGAACCTACGAGCAGTACTTC
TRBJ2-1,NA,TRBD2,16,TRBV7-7,CASSWGLAGGVEEQFF,TGTGCTAGCAGCTGGGGACTAGCGGGAGGGGTGGAGGAGCAGTTCTTC
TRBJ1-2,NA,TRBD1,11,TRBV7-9,CASSFDRGATF,TGTGCCAGCAGCTTTGACAGGGGCGCCACCTTC
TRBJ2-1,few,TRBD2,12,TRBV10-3,CAIKSAEGLVIF,TGTGCCATCAAGTCGGCAGAGGGACTAGTGATCTTC
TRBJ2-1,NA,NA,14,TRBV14,CASSQVTSPRQQFF,TGTGCCAGCAGCCAAGTAACTAGCCCACGACAGCAGTTCTTC
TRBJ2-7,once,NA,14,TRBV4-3,CASSQVEYSYEQYF,TGCGCCAGCAGCCAAGTAGAATACTCCTACGAGCAGTACTTC
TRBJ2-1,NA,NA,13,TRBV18,CASSPPPVDEQFF,TGTGCCAGCTCACCACCGCCGGTGGATGAGCAGTTCTTC
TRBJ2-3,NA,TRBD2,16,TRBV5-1,CASSLGLAFSTDTQYF,TGCGCCAGCAGCTTAGGACTAGCGTTTAGCACAGATACGCAGTATTTT
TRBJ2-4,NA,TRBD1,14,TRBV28,CASSAPGQGNIQYF,TGTGCCAGCAGTGCGCCGGGACAGGGGAACATTCAGTACTTC
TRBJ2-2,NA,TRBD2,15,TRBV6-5,CASSYGAGAVGELFF,TGTGCCAGCAGTTACGGGGCGGGAGCGGTCGGGGAGCTGTTTTTT
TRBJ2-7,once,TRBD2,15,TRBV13,CASSAGLAESYEQYF,TGTGCCAGCAGCGCCGGACTAGCGGAGTCCTACGAGCAGTACTTC
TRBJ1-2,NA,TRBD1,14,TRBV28,CASGLRDRGRGYTF,TGTGCCAGCGGACTCCGGGACAGGGGGCGCGGCTACACCTTC
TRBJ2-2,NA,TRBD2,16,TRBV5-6,CASSLGLAGVSRELFF,TGTGCCAGCAGCTTGGGACTAGCGGGAGTGTCCCGGGAGCTGTTTTTT
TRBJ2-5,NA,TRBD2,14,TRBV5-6,CASSSGLAYETQYF,TGTGCCAGCAGTTCGGGACTAGCGTACGAGACCCAGTACTTC
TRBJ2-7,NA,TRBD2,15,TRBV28,CASSFGPGGGYEQYF,TGTGCCAGCAGTTTCGGACCGGGAGGGGGCTACGAGCAGTACTTC
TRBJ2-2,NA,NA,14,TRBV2,CASSEARPPRDVFF,TGTGCCAGCAGTGAAGCGAGGCCCCCCCGGGATGTGTTTTTT
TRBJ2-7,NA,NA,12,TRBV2,CASGTTPYEQYF,TGTGCCAGCGGGACAACACCCTACGAGCAGTACTTC
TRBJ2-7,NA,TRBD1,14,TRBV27,CASSQDRGYYEQYF,TGTGCCAGCAGTCAGGACAGGGGGTACTACGAGCAGTACTTC
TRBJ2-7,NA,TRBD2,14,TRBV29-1,CSAGLAGRAYEQYF,TGCAGCGCTGGACTAGCGGGGAGGGCTTACGAGCAGTACTTC
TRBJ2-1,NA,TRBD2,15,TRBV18,CASSHTSGRLNEQFF,TGTGCCAGCTCACACACTAGCGGGAGACTCAATGAGCAGTTCTTC
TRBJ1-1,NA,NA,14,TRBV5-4,CASSADGMNTEAFF,TGTGCCAGCAGCGCAGACGGGATGAACACTGAAGCTTTCTTT
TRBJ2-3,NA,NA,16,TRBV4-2,CASSYRLGGSTDTQYF,TGTGCCAGCAGCTACCGACTAGGAGGGAGCACAGATACGCAGTATTTT
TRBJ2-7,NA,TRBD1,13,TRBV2,CASGTGTGNEQYF,TGTGCCAGCGGCACCGGGACAGGGAACGAGCAGTACTTC
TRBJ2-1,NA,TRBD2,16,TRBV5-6,CASSWGGLAAYNEQFF,TGTGCCAGCAGCTGGGGGGGACTAGCGGCCTACAATGAGCAGTTCTTC
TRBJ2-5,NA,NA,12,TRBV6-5,CASRQYQETQYF,TGTGCCAGCAGGCAGTACCAAGAGACCCAGTACTTC
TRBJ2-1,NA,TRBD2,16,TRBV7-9,CASSTRRLADYNEQFF,TGTGCCAGCAGCACAAGGCGACTAGCGGACTACAATGAGCAGTTCTTC
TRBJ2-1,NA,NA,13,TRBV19,CASSFPGYNEQFF,TGTGCCAGTAGTTTCCCGGGCTACAATGAGCAGTTCTTC
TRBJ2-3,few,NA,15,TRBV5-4,CASSLAGPRTDTQYF,TGTGCCAGCAGCTTGGCCGGTCCTCGCACAGATACGCAGTATTTT
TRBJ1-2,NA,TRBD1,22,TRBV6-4,CASSDPLVARGTGFFEGYGYTF,TGTGCCAGCAGTGACCCTCTTGTAGCCCGTGGGACAGGGTTTTTTGAGGGTTATGGCTACACCTTC
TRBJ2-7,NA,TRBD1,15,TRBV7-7,CASSCPRDRVYEQYF,TGTGCTAGCAGCTGTCCCCGGGACAGGGTTTACGAGCAGTACTTC
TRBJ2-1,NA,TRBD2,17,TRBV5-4,CASSSLTSGRWNNEQFF,TGTGCCAGCAGCTCCCTGACTAGCGGGAGGTGGAACAATGAGCAGTTCTTC
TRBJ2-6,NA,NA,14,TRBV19,CASSIVTGANVLTF,TGTGCCAGTAGTATAGTCACTGGGGCCAACGTCCTGACTTTC
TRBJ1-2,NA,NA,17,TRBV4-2,CASSHYSGLPRVEGYTF,TGTGCCAGCAGCCACTATTCAGGGCTCCCAAGGGTGGAGGGCTACACCTTC
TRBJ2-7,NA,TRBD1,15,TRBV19,CASREDRLGSREQYF,TGTGCCAGTAGGGAGGACAGGTTGGGATCCCGCGAGCAGTACTTC
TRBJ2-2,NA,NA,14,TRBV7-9,CASSIRLVPGELFF,TGTGCCAGCAGCATACGACTAGTTCCCGGGGAGCTGTTTTTT
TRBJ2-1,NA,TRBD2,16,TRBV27,CASRGMGLAVYNEQFF,TGTGCCAGCAGGGGCATGGGACTAGCGGTCTACAATGAGCAGTTCTTC
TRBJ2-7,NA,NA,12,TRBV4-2,CASSRGGYEQYF,TGTGCCAGCAGCCGAGGGGGTTACGAGCAGTACTTC
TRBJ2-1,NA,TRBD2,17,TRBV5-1,CASSLEGLAYSYNEQFF,TGCGCCAGCAGCTTGGAAGGACTAGCGTACTCCTACAATGAGCAGTTCTTC
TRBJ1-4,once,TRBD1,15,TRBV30,CAWVPGQATNEKLFF,TGTGCCTGGGTCCCGGGACAGGCAACTAATGAAAAACTGTTTTTT
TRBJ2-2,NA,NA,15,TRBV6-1,CASTPRGLGTGELFF,TGTGCCAGCACCCCTCGAGGGCTGGGCACCGGGGAGCTGTTTTTT
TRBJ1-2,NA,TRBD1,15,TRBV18,CASSTMARGQYGYTF,TGTGCCAGCTCCACCATGGCCAGGGGGCAATATGGCTACACCTTC
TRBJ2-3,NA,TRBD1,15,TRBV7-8,CASSPRQGATDTQYF,TGTGCCAGCAGCCCCCGACAGGGGGCAACAGATACGCAGTATTTT
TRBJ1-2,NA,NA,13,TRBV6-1,CASSDNTGSGYTF,TGTGCCAGCAGTGATAATACAGGGTCTGGCTACACCTTC
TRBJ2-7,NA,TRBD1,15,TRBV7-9,CASSNGDSNSYEQYF,TGTGCCAGCAGTAATGGGGACAGTAACTCCTACGAGCAGTACTTC
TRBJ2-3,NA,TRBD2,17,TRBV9,CASSVVALSGGTDTQYF,TGTGCCAGCAGCGTAGTCGCCTTAAGCGGGGGCACAGATACGCAGTATTTT
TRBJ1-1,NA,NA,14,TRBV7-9,CASSLAGAHTEAFF,TGTGCCAGCAGCTTAGCGGGGGCGCACACTGAAGCTTTCTTT
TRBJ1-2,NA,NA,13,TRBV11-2,CASSPDSNYGYTF,TGTGCCAGCAGCCCGGACAGCAACTATGGCTACACCTTC
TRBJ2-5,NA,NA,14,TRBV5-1,CASSLGPSEETQYF,TGCGCCAGCAGCTTGGGTCCTAGCGAAGAGACCCAGTACTTC
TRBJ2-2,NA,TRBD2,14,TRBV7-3,CASSGLAQTGELFF,TGTGCCAGCAGTGGACTAGCGCAGACCGGGGAGCTGTTTTTT
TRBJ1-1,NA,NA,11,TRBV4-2,CASTKTGEAFF,TGTGCCAGCACCAAAACAGGGGAAGCTTTCTTT